What follows is one T cell receptor beta chain and its context. Its recognized antigen is unknown. At one end, the junction sequence differs from germline, possibly due to a read error. For TCR Vbeta sequencing, memory CD4+ T cells were sorted ex vivo from the peripheral blood of both healthy controls and narcolepsy patients. The CDR3 numbers 13 residues from cysteine through phenylalanine. The kept DNA is CDR3 alone, 39 bases in frame from the first base. Based on the germline V gene, the CDR1 and CDR2 sequences are MDHEN and SYDVKM. Library preparation used the immunoSEQ multiplex PCR assay. Not all clones reach the TCRdb copy of this immuneACCESS table, which keeps in-frame sequences only. Checked studies attribute under half of the gap to unresolved V genes and leave the rest unexplained. The sample yields approximately 30,000 clones; around 80% were counted once. In total, the top ten clones hold 1.1% of the sample.

This sample stems from a study of T cells in narcolepsy (dated by TCRdb to 2016 to 2019). About the study as a whole: Healthy control donors were enrolled in the study alongside patients who had narcolepsy type 1 or type 2 (NT1, NT2). To look for autoreactive T cells in narcolepsy patients that target self-antigens of hypocretin neurons (hypocretin, TRIB2), the study used TCR Vbeta sequencing to follow clonotypes in blood and CSF. Paper-wide results and their limitations: Plots that compared CSF and blood CD4+ T cell clonotypes from the same patient highlighted HCRT-specific and TRIB2-specific autoreactive clonotypes. According to the report, autoreactive clonotypes were detected serially in the blood of the same patients and of different patients, but not in healthy controls. Numbers of sequenced blood memory CD4+ clonotypes were comparable, averaging roughly 37,000 in patients and approximately 34,000 in controls. Some blood memory CD4+ repertoires from patients and controls contained no sequences matching autoreactive T cell clones.

The clonotype comes from a human donor in good health. The specimen was memory (CD45RA-) CD4+ T cells from blood. The cell subset or site label here, explained by the study, means: memory T cells sorted ex vivo from peripheral blood. This receptor chain uses TRBV28 and TRBJ1-5, with a weak D call of TRBD1 (5 bases match). CDR3 sequence: CATGWGSNRPQHF. In nucleotide form, the sequence is TGTGCCACCGGGTGGGGGAGCAATCGGCCCCAGCATTTT.